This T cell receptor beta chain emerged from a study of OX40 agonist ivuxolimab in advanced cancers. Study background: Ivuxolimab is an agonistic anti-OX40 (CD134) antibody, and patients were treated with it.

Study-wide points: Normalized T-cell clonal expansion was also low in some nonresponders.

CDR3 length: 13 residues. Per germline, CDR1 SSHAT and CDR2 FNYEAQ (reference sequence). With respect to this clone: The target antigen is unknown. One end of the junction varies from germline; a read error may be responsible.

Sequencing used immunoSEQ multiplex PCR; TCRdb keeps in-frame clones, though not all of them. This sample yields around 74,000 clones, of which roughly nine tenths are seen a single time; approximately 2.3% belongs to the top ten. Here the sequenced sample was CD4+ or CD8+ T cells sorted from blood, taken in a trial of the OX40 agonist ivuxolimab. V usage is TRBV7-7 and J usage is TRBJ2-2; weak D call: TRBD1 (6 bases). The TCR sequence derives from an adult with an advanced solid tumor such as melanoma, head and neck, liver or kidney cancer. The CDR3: CASSPRQAGELFF. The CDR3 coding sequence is TGTGCTAGCAGCCCAAGACAGGCCGGGGAGCTGTTTTTT.